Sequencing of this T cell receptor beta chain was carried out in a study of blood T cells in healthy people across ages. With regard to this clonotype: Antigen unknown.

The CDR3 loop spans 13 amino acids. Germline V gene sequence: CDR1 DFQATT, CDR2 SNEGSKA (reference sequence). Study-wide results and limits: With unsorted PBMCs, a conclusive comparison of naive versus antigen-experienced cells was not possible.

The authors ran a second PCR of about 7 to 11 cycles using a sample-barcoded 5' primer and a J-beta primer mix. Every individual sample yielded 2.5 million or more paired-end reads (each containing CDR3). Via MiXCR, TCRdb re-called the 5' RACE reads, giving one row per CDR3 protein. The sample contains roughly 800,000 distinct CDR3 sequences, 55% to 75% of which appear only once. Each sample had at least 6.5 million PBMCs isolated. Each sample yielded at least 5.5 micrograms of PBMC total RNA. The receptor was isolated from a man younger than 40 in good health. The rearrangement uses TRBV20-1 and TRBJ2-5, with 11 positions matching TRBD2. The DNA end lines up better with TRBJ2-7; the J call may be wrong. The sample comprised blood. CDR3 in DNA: TGCAGTGCCGCGGGACTAGCGGTCCACGAGCAGTACTTC. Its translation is CSAAGLAVHEQYF.